These 6 T cell receptor beta chains were sequenced from one sample in a study of neurological immune-mediated disorders. A single record per CDR3 protein comes from TCRdb applying MiXCR to the 5' RACE reads. The table has around 94,000 distinct CDR3 sequences, roughly 3.5% seen once. The sequenced sample was PBMCs. The receptors derive from a woman aged 18-29 years with multiple sclerosis.

This clonotype was found many times. The genes are TRBV20-1 and TRBJ2-5, with D unresolved. The ends were cut back, 3 bases at V and 5 bases at J, with 10 bases in the middle. The CDR3 is 12 residues long. From germline, CDR1 is DFQATT and CDR2 SNEGSKA (reference sequence). The CDR3, as DNA: TGCAGTGCTAGTCACTACGGGGAGACCCAGTACTTC. It is translated as CSASHYGETQYF.

At least ten counts were recorded for this clonotype. This rearrangement joins TRBV6-6 to TRBJ2-3; 11 bases are shared with TRBD2. Losses at the gene ends were 5 bases for V and 4 bases for J; bases not matched to a gene: 2. Germline assignment: CDR1 MNHNY and CDR2 SVGAGI (reference sequence). This CDR3 has 14 residues. The CDR3 region is CASSTSGGADTQYF. CDR3 nucleotide sequence: TGTGCCAGCAGTACTAGCGGGGGTGCAGATACGCAGTATTTT.

This clonotype was picked up many times. This chain joins TRBV12-3 or TRBV12-4 and TRBJ2-5; D may correspond to TRBD1 or TRBD2 (5 bases each). V was shortened by 3 bases and J by 3 bases, with 17 bases between the two germline ends. CDR3 length: 16 residues. The CDR3 DNA reads as TGTGCCAGCAGTTTTTTTCGGGGCGGACTCGAAGAGACCCAGTACTTC. Its protein product is CASSFFRGGLEETQYF.

This clonotype was seen at least ten times. The rearrangement links TRBV5-1 to TRBJ1-1, with 12 positions matching TRBD1. J gave up 8 bases and V 1 base, and 6 bases lay outside the gene matches. The germline gives CDR1 SGHRS, CDR2 YFSETQ. This CDR3 region has 15 residues. The CDR3 is CASSLIPGQGAEAFF. CDR3 sequence (DNA): TGCGCCAGCAGCTTGATCCCGGGACAGGGGGCGGAAGCTTTCTTT.

This clonotype was detected ten times or more. The rearrangement links TRBV3-1 to TRBJ1-4; the D gene is possibly TRBD1 (5 bases). V gave up 4 bases and J gave up 4 bases, with 13 bases separating them. The CDR3 spans 15 residues. Germline V gene sequence: CDR1 LGHDT, CDR2 YNNKEL (reference sequence). The CDR3 loop reads CASSRVGRDNEKLFF. The CDR3 DNA follows: TGTGCCAGCAGCCGGGTCGGCAGGGATAATGAAAAACTGTTTTTT.

This clonotype was recorded at least ten times. The genes are TRBV6-2 or TRBV6-3 and TRBJ1-2, with D possibly being TRBD1 (5 bases). The ends were cut back, 10 bases at V and 4 bases at J, with 13 bases in the middle. There are 12 residues in the CDR3. Germline CDR1 is MNHEY and CDR2 is SVGEGT. CDR3 residues: CATTDKGYGYTF. CDR3 sequence (DNA): TGTGCCACCACGGACAAGGGCTATGGCTACACCTTC.